This TCR beta chain was identified in a study of OX40 agonist ivuxolimab in advanced cancers. Study details: The study treated patients with ivuxolimab, an agonistic anti-OX40 (CD134) antibody.

Overall study results and limits: The antigen specificity of the peripheral T cells (those that were expanded) was not determined.

CDR1 is MNHNY and CDR2 is SVGAGI in the germline V gene (reference sequence). V lost 2 bases to trimming and J lost 4 bases, with 8 bases between them. The CDR3 extends over 14 amino acids. Data came from immunoSEQ multiplex PCR; TCRdb stores just in-frame clones and leaves some out. Of about 38,000 clones in the sample, around four fifths were seen once. As concerns this clone: Its antigen is currently unknown.

Autoimmune disease history or systemic immunosuppression meant exclusion. Patients had blood sampled at baseline and again on cycle 4 day 1 and cycle 7 day 1. V is TRBV6-6 and J is TRBJ1-4; D is ambiguous. The material sequenced was CD4+ or CD8+ T cells sorted from blood, taken in a trial of the OX40 agonist ivuxolimab. This receptor was taken from an adult with an advanced solid tumor such as melanoma, head and neck, liver or kidney cancer. The CDR3 sequence: CASSYGADNEKLFF. In DNA form, the CDR3 reads TGTGCCAGCAGTTACGGAGCAGATAATGAAAAACTGTTTTTT.